This T cell receptor beta chain emerged from a study of shared clonotypes between healthy human individuals. Produced via immunoSEQ multiplex PCR; TCRdb's table is partial and in-frame only. The table lists about 520,000 clones, approximately 94% of them singletons. On this clone: Its target is not known. Distinct nucleotide sequences in the sample also encode this CDR3.

The V gene lost 6 bases and the J gene lost 5 bases, with 5 bases spanning the gap. The length of the CDR3 is 11 residues. Per the germline V gene, CDR1 is MDHEN and CDR2 is SYDVKM. Study-wide results and caveats: Naive subsets tended to show greater estimated richness than memory subsets. A few donors had around 5% of their naive CD4 clonotypes in common.

This chain connects TRBV28 to TRBJ2-1, with D unresolved. The clonotype originates from a woman aged 25-40 years in good health. The specimen was naive CD4+ T cells sorted from blood. As to subset: CD45RA+ positively selected. CDR3 in amino acids: CASSRNNEQFF. In DNA form, the CDR3 reads TGTGCCAGCAGCCGCAACAATGAGCAGTTCTTC.